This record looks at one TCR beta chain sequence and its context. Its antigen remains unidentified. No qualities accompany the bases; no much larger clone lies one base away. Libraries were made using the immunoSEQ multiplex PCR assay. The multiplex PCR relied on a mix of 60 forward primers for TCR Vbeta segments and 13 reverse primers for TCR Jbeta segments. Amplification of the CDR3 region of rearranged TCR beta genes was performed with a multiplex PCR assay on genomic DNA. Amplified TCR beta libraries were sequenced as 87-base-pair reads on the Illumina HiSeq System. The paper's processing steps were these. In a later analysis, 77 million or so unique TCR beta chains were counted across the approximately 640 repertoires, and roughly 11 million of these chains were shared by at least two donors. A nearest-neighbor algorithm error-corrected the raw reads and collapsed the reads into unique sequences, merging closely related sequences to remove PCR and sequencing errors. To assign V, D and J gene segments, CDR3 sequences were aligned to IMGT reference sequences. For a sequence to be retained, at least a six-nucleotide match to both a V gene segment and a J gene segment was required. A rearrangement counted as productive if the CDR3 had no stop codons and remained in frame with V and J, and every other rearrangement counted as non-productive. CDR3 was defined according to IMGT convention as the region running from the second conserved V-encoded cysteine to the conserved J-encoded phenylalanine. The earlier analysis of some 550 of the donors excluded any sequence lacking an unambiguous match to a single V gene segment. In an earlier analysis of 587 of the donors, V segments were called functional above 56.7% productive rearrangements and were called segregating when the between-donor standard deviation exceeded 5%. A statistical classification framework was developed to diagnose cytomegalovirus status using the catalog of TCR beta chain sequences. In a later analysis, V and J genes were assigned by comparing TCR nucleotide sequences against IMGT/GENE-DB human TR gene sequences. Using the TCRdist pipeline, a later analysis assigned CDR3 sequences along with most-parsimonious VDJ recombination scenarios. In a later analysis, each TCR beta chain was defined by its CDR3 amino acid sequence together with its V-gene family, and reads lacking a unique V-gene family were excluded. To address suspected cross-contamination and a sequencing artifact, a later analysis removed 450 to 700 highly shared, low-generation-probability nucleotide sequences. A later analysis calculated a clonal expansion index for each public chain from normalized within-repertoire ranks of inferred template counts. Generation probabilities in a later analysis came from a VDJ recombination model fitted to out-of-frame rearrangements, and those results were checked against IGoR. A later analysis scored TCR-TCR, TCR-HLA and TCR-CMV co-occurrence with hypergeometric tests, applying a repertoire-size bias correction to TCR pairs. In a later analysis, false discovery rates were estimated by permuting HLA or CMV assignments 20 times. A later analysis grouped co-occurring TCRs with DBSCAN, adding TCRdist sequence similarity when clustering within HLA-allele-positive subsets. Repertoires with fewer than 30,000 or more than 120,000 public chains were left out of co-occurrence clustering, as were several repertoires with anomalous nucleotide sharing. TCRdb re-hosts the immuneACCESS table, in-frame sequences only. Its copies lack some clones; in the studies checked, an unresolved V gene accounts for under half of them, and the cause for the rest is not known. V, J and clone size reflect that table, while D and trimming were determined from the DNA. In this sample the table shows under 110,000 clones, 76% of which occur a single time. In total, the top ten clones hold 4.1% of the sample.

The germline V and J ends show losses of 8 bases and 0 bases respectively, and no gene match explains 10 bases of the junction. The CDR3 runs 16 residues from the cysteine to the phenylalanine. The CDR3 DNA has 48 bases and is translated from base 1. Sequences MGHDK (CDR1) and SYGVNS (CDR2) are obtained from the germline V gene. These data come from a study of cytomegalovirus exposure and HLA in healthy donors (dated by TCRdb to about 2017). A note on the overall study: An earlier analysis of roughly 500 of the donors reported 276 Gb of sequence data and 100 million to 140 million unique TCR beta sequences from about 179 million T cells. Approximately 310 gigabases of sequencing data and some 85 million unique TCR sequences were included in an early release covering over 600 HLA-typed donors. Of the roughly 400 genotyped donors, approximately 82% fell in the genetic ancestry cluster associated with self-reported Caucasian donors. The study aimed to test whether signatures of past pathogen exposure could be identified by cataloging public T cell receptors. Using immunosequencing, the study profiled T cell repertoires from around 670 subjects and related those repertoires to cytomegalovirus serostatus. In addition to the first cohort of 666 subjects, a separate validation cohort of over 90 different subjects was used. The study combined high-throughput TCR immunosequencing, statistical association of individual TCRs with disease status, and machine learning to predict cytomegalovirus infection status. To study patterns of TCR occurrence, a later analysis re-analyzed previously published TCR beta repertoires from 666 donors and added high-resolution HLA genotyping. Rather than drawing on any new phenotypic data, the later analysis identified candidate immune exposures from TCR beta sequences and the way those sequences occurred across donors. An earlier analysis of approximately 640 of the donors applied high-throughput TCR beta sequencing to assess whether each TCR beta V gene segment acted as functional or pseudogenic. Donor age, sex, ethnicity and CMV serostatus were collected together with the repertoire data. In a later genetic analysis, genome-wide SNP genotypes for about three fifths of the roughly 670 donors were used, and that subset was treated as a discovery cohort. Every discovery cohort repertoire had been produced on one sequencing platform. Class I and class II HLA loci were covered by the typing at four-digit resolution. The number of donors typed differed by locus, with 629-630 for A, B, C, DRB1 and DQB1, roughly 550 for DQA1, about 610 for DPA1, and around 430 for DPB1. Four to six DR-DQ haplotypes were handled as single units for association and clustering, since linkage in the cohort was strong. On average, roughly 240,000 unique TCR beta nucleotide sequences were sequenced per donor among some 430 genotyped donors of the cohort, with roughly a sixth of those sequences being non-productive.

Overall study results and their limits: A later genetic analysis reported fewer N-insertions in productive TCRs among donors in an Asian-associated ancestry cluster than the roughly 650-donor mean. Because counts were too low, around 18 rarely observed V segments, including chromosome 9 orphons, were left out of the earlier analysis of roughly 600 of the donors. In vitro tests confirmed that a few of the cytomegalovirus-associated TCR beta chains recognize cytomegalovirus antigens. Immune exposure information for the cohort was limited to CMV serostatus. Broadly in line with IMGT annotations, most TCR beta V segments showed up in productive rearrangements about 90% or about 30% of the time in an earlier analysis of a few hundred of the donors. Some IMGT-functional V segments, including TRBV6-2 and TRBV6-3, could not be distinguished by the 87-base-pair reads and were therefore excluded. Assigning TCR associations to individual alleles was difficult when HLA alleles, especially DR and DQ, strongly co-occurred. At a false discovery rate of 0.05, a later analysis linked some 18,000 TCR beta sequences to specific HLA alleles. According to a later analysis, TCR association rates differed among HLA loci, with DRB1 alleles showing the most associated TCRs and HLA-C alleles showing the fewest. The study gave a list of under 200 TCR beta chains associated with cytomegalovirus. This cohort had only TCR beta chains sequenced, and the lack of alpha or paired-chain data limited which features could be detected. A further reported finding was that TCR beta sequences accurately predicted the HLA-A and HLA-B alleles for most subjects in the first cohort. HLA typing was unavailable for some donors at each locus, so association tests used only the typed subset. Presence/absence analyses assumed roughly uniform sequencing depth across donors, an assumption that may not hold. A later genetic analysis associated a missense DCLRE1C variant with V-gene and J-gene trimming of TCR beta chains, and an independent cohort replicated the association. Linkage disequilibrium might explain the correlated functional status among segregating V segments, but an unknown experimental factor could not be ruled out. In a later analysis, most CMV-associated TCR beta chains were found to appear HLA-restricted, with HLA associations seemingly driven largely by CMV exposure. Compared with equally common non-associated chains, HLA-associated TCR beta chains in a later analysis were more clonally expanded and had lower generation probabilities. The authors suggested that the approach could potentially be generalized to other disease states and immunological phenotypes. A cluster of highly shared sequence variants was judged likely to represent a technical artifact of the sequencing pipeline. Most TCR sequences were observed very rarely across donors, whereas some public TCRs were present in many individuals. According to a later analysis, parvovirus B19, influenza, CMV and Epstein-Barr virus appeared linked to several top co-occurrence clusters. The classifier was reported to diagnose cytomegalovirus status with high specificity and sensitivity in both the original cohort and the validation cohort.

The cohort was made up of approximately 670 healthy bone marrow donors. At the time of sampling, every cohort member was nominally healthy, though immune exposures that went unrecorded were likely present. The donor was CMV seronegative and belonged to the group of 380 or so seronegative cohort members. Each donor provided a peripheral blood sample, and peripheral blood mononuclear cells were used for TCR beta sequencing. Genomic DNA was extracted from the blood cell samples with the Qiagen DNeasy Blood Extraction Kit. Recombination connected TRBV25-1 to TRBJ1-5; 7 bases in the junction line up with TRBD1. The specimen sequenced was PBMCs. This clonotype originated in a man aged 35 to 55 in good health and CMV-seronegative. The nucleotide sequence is TGTGCCAGCCGACCCCCCGGGACAGTTAGCAATCAGCCCCAGCATTTT. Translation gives CASRPPGTVSNQPQHF.